This T cell receptor beta chain was recovered during a study of blood T cell repertoires in COVID-19. Profiling relied on immunoSEQ multiplex PCR, and the TCRdb table lists in-frame clones only, not all of them. The table lists around 64,000 clones, more than 75% of them singletons. J lost 1 base, V lost 3 bases, and 11 bases had no gene match. The CDR3 runs to 17 residues. Germline V gene data show CDR1 as SGDLS and CDR2 as YYNGEE. The sequenced sample was peripheral blood. This TCR came from an elderly man in a cohort sampled during active COVID-19. The chain links TRBV9 to TRBJ2-3, with 7 positions matching TRBD2. The CDR3 here is CASSARAAGAGTDTQYF. CDR3 sequence (DNA): TGTGCCAGCAGCGCCCGGGCGGCGGGAGCGGGCACAGATACGCAGTATTTT.